What follows are 13 T cell receptor beta chains derived from one specimen sequenced in a study of blood T cells in healthy people across ages. For the second PCR, which ran for about 7 to 11 cycles, a sample-barcoded 5' primer and a J-beta primer mix were used. In TCRdb, the 5' RACE reads were re-called with MiXCR into one record per CDR3 protein. Of 1.6 million or so distinct CDR3 sequences listed, about 35% are singletons. Sequences were obtained from blood. The receptors here all came from a woman younger than 45 in good health.

The CDR3: CSAHKDSIKENEQFF. The DNA of the CDR3 is TGCAGTGCGCATAAAGATTCCATCAAGGAAAATGAGCAGTTCTTC. The V gene is TRBV20-1, the J gene TRBJ2-1, with no clear D. This CDR3 is built from 15 residues. V was shortened by 6 bases and J by 7 bases, with 22 bases between the two germline ends. Germline V gives CDR1 DFQATT, CDR2 SNEGSKA (reference sequence).

This clonotype has only a few counts. The chain employs TRBV29-1 and TRBJ1-4; D unclear. This CDR3 has 14 residues. V lost 5 bases to trimming and J lost 4 bases, with 14 bases between them. CDR1 and CDR2 (germline): SQVTM, ANQGSEA. CDR3 DNA: TGCAGCGTTTGTGTCGACACTAATAATGAAAAACTGTTTTTT. As protein: CSVCVDTNNEKLFF. The full variable domain, with the rest looked up from reference TRBV29-1 and TRBJ1-4, is SAVISQKPSRDICQRGTSLTIQCQVDSQVTMMFWYRQQPGQSLTLIATANQGSEATYESGFVIDKFPISRPNLTFSTLTVSNMSPEDSSIYLCSVCVDTNNEKLFFGSGTQLSVL.

Worth noting for this clonotype: A much larger clone differs from this one at a single base, so this may be a read error. V gene TRBV25-1 combines with J gene TRBJ2-3; 7 bases align to TRBD2. This CDR3 region has 15 residues. Germline assignment: CDR1 MGHDK and CDR2 SYGVNS. Here the CDR3 reads CASSDMGGVTDTRYF. The CDR3 coding sequence is TGTGCCAGCAGTGATATGGGGGGGGTCACAGATACGCGGTATTTT.

The chain combines TRBV28 with TRBJ2-1; D may be TRBD1 or TRBD2 (5 bases each). CDR1 is MDHEN and CDR2 is SYDVKM in the germline V gene. The length of the CDR3 is 14 residues. V lost 5 bases to trimming and J lost 9 bases, with 17 bases between them. The CDR3 DNA sequence: TGTGCCAGCAGTCTCCCGCGTTTTGGGGGTGAGCAGTTCTTC. Protein sequence: CASSLPRFGGEQFF.

In this sample, this clonotype turned up a few times. This rearrangement joins TRBV6-1 to TRBJ1-6; D perhaps matches TRBD1 (5 bases). The germline V gene has CDR1 MNHNS and CDR2 SASEGT. The CDR3 totals 14 residues. The V and J ends lost 0 bases and 7 bases respectively, with 7 bases between them. CDR3 loop: CASSEAWGNSPLHF. CDR3 DNA sequence: TGTGCCAGCAGTGAAGCCTGGGGGAATTCACCCCTCCACTTT.

This clonotype has just a few counts. The chain is built from TRBV7-2 and TRBJ1-5, with D hard to call. The germline V gene encodes CDR1 SGHTA and CDR2 FQGNSA. This CDR3 has 16 residues. V lost 4 bases and J lost 0, with 13 bases in between. For the CDR3, the DNA is TGTGCCAGCAGCTCTCAGGCTCCGTATAGCAATCAGCCCCAGCATTTT. Residues: CASSSQAPYSNQPQHF.

The chain employs TRBV7-6 and TRBJ1-4, with 8 positions matching TRBD1. The germline V gene encodes CDR1 SGHVS and CDR2 FNYEAQ. Trimming cost V 4 bases and J 10 bases; bases outside gene matches: 8. The CDR3 runs to 14 residues. The CDR3 coding sequence is TGTGCCAGCAGCTCTTTATCGACAGGGGTAAAACTGTTTTTT. This sequence encodes CASSSLSTGVKLFF.

V and J are TRBV9 and TRBJ2-1; 7 nucleotides agree with TRBD2. The CDR3 consists of 17 residues. Unmatched junction bases numbered 6, after V lost 0 bases and J lost 0 bases. Per the germline V gene, CDR1 is SGDLS and CDR2 is YYNGEE. As DNA, the CDR3 is TGTGCCAGCAGCGTAGTCGGGGGAGGGCTCTCCTACAATGAGCAGTTCTTC. Its translation is CASSVVGGGLSYNEQFF.

This chain uses TRBV12-3 or TRBV12-4 with TRBJ2-3; 7 nucleotides align to TRBD2. The ends lost 3 bases at V and 2 bases at J; junction bases unmatched: 2. This CDR3 spans 14 amino acids. The CDR3 protein is CASSFLADTDTQYF. CDR3 in DNA: TGTGCCAGCAGTTTTCTAGCGGACACAGATACGCAGTATTTT.

The sample holds many counts of this clonotype. This chain joins TRBV3-1 and TRBJ2-7, with D maybe TRBD1 (5 bases). Trimming stripped 2 bases from V and 3 bases from J, with 20 bases between. CDR1 and CDR2 from the germline V gene are LGHDT and YNNKEL (reference sequence). The length of the CDR3 is 17 residues. CDR3 sequence reads: CASSQKAPGMSSYEQYF. The CDR3 region has the DNA TGTGCCAGCAGCCAAAAGGCTCCAGGGATGAGTAGCTACGAGCAGTACTTC.

There are many counts of this clonotype. V gene TRBV27 combines with J gene TRBJ2-7, with unresolved D. Germline CDR1 and CDR2: MNHEY and SMNVEV (reference sequence). The CDR3 consists of 11 residues. Trimming pared 3 bases from V and 5 bases from J, leaving 5 bases between. The CDR3: CASSFLNEQYF. DNA of the CDR3: TGTGCCAGCAGTTTTCTCAACGAGCAGTACTTC.

V gene TRBV18 combines with J gene TRBJ2-1; the match to TRBD2 covers 10 bases. Losses at the gene ends were 2 bases for V and 5 bases for J; bases not matched to a gene: 6. The CDR3 extends over 16 amino acids. CDR1 and CDR2 (germline): KGHSH, LQKENI. CDR3 in DNA: TGTGCCAGCTCACCAAGTATAGCGGGGGGCAACAATGAGCAGTTCTTC. It is translated as CASSPSIAGGNNEQFF.

This clonotype was seen a few times. The genes are TRBV4-2 and TRBJ1-1; no clear D. The V gene's germline CDR1 is LGHNA and CDR2 YNFKEQ. The ends were cut back, 0 bases at V and 1 base at J, with 9 bases in the middle. CDR3 size: 15 residues. Here the CDR3 DNA reads TGTGCCAGCAGCCAAGAAAAGTACCCGAACACTGAAGCTTTCTTT. This sequence encodes CASSQEKYPNTEAFF.